Below, one T cell receptor beta chain is given with its context. Antigen unknown. These data belong to a study of cytomegalovirus exposure and HLA in healthy donors. Study-level findings and limits: Cytomegalovirus-associated status was assigned to 150 to 200 TCR beta chains.

CDR1 is SGHRS and CDR2 is YFSETQ in the germline V gene. The CDR3 has 14 amino acids. Deletions cut 4 bases from V and 8 bases from J, with 16 bases between. Use of 60 Vbeta and 13 Jbeta primers characterized the PCR. The repertoire was sequenced with immunoSEQ multiplex PCR; TCRdb's copy has only in-frame clones and lacks some. The sample holds roughly 82,000 clones, 60% to 80% seen once. The material sequenced was PBMCs. This clonotype was sampled from a woman aged 45-60 years in good health and CMV-seropositive. V and J are TRBV5-1 and TRBJ2-1, with D perhaps matching TRBD1 (6 bases). CDR3 nucleotides: TGCGCCAGCAGCGAAGGGACACCGGGGTATGAGCAGTTCTTC. Translation: CASSEGTPGYEQFF.